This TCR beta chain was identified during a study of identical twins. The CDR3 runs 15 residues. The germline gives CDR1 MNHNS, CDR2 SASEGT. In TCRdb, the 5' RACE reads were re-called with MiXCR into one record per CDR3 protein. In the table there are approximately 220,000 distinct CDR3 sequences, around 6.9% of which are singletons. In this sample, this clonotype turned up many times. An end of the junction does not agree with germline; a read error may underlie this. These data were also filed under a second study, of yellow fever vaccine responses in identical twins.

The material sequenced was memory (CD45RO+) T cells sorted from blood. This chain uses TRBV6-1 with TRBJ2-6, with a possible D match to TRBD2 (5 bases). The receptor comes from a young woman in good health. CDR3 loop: CASSQAVSGANVLTF. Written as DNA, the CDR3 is TGTGCCAGCAGTCAAGCGGTCTCTGGGGCCAACGTCCTGACTTTC.